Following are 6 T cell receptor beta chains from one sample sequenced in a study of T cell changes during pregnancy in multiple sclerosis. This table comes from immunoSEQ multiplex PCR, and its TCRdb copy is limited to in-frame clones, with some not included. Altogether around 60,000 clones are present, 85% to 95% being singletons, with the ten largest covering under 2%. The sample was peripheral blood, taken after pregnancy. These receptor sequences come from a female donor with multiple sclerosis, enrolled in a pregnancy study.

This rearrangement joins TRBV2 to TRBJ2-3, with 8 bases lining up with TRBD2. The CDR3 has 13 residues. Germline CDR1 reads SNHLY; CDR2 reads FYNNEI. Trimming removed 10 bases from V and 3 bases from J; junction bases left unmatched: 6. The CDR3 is CATLAGNTDTQYF. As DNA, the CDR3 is TGTGCCACCTTAGCGGGAAATACAGATACGCAGTATTTT.

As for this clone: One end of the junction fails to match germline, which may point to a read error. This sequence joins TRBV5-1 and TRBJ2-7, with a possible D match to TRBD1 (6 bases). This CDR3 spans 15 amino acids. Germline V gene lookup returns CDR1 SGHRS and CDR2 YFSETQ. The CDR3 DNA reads TGCGCCAGCAGCTACACAGGGCCCCTCTCCCACGAGCAGTACTTC. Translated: CASSYTGPLSHEQYF. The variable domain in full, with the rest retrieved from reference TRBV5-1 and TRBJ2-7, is KAGVTQTPRYLIKTRGQQVTLSCSPISGHRSVSWYQQTPGQGLQFLFEYFSETQRNKGNFPGRFSGRQFSNSRSEMNVSTLELGDSALYLCASSYTGPLSHEQYFGPGTRLTVT.

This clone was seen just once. The CDR3 spells CAGGQAFNQPQHF. The CDR3, as DNA: TGTGCCGGGGGACAGGCCTTTAATCAGCCCCAGCATTTT. The genes are TRBV6-1 and TRBJ1-5; 8 bases line up with TRBD1. Germline V gene sequence: CDR1 MNHNS, CDR2 SASEGT. There are 13 residues in the CDR3. With 11 bases clipped from V and 4 bases from J, the junction kept 7 bases outside the gene matches.

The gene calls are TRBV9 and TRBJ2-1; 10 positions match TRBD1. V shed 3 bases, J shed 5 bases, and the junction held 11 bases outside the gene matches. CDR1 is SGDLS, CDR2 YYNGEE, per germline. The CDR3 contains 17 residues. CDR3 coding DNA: TGTGCCAGCAGCGCGGAGGGGTGGGACAGGGGCGACAATGAGCAGTTCTTC. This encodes CASSAEGWDRGDNEQFF.

CDR3 sequence reads: CASSLGDRDTDTQYF. The CDR3 DNA sequence: TGCGCCAGCAGCCTAGGGGACAGAGACACAGATACGCAGTATTTT. The V call is TRBV5-1, the J call TRBJ2-3, with 7 bases aligning to TRBD1. V shed 4 bases and J 2 bases; nucleotides not matched to a gene: 7. Germline CDR1 SGHRS, CDR2 YFSETQ. The length of the CDR3 is 15 residues.

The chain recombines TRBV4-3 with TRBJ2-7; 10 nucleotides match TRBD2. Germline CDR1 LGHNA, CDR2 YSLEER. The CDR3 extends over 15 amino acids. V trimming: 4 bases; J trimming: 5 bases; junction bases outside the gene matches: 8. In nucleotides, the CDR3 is TGCGCCAGCAGCCGCGAGCGGGAGGGCTTCCACGAGCAGTACTTC. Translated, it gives CASSREREGFHEQYF.